A selection of T cell receptor beta chains follows, all from one sample in a study of cytomegalovirus exposure and HLA in healthy donors. Sequencing was performed with immunoSEQ multiplex PCR; in TCRdb, only in-frame clones are kept and a portion is missing. The sample holds around 150,000 clones, 82% seen once. The sample was PBMCs. All receptors come from a man under 40 in good health and CMV-seropositive. Each CDR3 is given with its conserved first and last residue. Fields, in order: D gene, J gene, V gene, clone size, CDR3 protein, CDR3 DNA. D genes are given only for firm matches. Clone size, where shown, is once, few, many, or a class for clones that have expanded.

. | TRBJ2-1 | TRBV5-1 | . | CASSFLGTYNEQFF | TGCGCCAGCAGCTTCCTTGGCACCTACAATGAGCAGTTCTTC
. | TRBJ1-1 | TRBV7-8 | . | CASSRGSDTEAFF | TGTGCCAGCAGCCGGGGATCGGACACTGAAGCTTTCTTT
TRBD1 | TRBJ1-2 | TRBV27 | . | CASSQAQGARGYTF | TGTGCCAGCAGTCAAGCACAGGGGGCGCGAGGCTACACCTTC
TRBD2 | TRBJ2-7 | TRBV5-1 | . | CASSSGGNSYEQYF | TGCGCCAGCAGCTCGGGGGGTAACTCCTACGAGCAGTACTTC
. | TRBJ2-6 | TRBV6-5 | once | CASSYSTGAGANVLTF | TGTGCCAGCAGTTACTCGACAGGCGCTGGGGCCAACGTCCTGACTTTC
TRBD2 | TRBJ2-3 | TRBV5-1 | . | CASSSGLAGVTDTQYF | TGCGCCAGCAGCTCCGGACTAGCGGGGGTCACAGATACGCAGTATTTT
. | TRBJ2-3 | TRBV18 | . | CASSQNGNTDTQYF | TGTGCCAGCTCACAAAACGGGAACACAGATACGCAGTATTTT
TRBD2 | TRBJ2-6 | TRBV6-4 | . | CASSDGGGAGANVLTF | TGTGCCAGCAGTGACGGCGGGGGGGCGGGGGCCAACGTCCTGACTTTC
TRBD1 | TRBJ2-7 | TRBV6-4 | . | CASSVTGGLGEQYF | TGTGCCAGCAGTGTTACAGGGGGCTTGGGGGAGCAGTACTTC
. | TRBJ1-1 | TRBV6-1 | few | CASHITGRSTEAFF | TGTGCCAGCCATATCACAGGTCGTAGCACTGAAGCTTTCTTT
. | TRBJ2-7 | TRBV5-1 | once | CASSPQPATSSYEQYF | TGCGCCAGCAGCCCCCAGCCAGCGACCAGCTCCTACGAGCAGTACTTC
. | TRBJ1-1 | TRBV18 | . | CASSPPPGPTEAFF | TGTGCCAGCTCACCACCGCCGGGTCCCACTGAAGCTTTCTTT
TRBD2 | TRBJ2-5 | TRBV4-3 | . | CASSQGPGGGKETQYF | TGCGCCAGCAGCCAAGGCCCCGGGGGAGGGAAGGAGACCCAGTACTTC
TRBD1 | TRBJ1-5 | TRBV4-1 | . | CASSQGTGTQPQHF | TGCGCCAGCAGCCAAGGGACAGGGACTCAGCCCCAGCATTTT
TRBD2 | TRBJ2-1 | TRBV7-2 | . | CASSPAAGGSYNEQFF | TGTGCCAGCAGCCCCGCAGCGGGAGGGTCGTACAATGAGCAGTTCTTC
. | TRBJ1-1 | TRBV6-5 | . | CASRPDITVNTEAFF | TGTGCCAGCAGACCAGACATAACGGTGAACACTGAAGCTTTCTTT
TRBD2 | TRBJ2-3 | TRBV5-3 | . | CARSFGRKTRTDTQYF | TGTGCCAGAAGCTTCGGGAGGAAGACTAGGACAGATACGCAGTATTTT
. | TRBJ2-5 | TRBV2 | . | CASSGRYQTQYF | TGTGCCAGCAGCGGCAGGTACCAGACCCAGTACTTC
TRBD2 | TRBJ2-1 | TRBV11-2 | . | CASSLGTSNNEQFF | TGTGCCAGCAGCCTCGGGACTAGCAACAATGAGCAGTTCTTC
. | TRBJ2-7 | TRBV28 | . | CASKGHLPAEQYF | TGTGCCAGCAAAGGACACCTTCCGGCCGAGCAGTACTTC
. | TRBJ2-5 | TRBV29-1 | . | CSVEGSRETQYF | TGCAGCGTTGAAGGATCGCGAGAGACCCAGTACTTC
TRBD2 | TRBJ2-7 | TRBV30 | once | CAWSAGTSSYEQYF | TGTGCCTGGAGTGCGGGGACTAGCTCCTACGAGCAGTACTTC
. | TRBJ2-7 | TRBV4-1 | . | CASSHPTGLPVEQYF | TGCGCCAGCAGCCACCCGACAGGCCTTCCGGTCGAGCAGTACTTC
TRBD2 | TRBJ2-1 | TRBV6-1 | . | CAARLAGSSYNEQFF | TGTGCCGCGAGACTAGCGGGAAGCTCCTACAATGAGCAGTTCTTC
. | TRBJ1-1 | TRBV29-1 | . | CSVARGQNTEAFF | TGCAGCGTTGCCAGGGGACAAAACACTGAAGCTTTCTTT
. | TRBJ1-1 | TRBV7-3 | . | CASKDSIGTEAFF | TGTGCCAGCAAGGACAGCATTGGCACTGAAGCTTTCTTT
TRBD2 | TRBJ2-7 | TRBV10-3 | . | CAISGAGAYEQYF | TGTGCCATCAGTGGAGCGGGAGCCTACGAGCAGTACTTC
TRBD2 | TRBJ2-1 | TRBV9 | few | CASSSRTSEARNEQFF | TGTGCCAGCAGCTCACGGACTAGCGAGGCCCGTAATGAGCAGTTCTTC
. | TRBJ2-3 | TRBV11-1 | . | CASSFFAGNPDTQYF | TGTGCCAGCAGCTTTTTCGCGGGGAATCCAGATACGCAGTATTTT
. | TRBJ2-3 | TRBV9 | . | CASSVYFRTDTQYF | TGTGCCAGCAGCGTATACTTCAGGACAGATACGCAGTATTTT
. | TRBJ1-2 | TRBV4-1 | . | CASSQATGFGYTF | TGCGCCAGCAGCCAAGCTACCGGGTTTGGCTACACCTTC
. | TRBJ1-1 | TRBV7-2 | once | CASSILISGNTEAFF | TGTGCCAGCAGCATCCTCATCTCGGGGAACACTGAAGCTTTCTTT
. | TRBJ1-4 | TRBV2 | . | CASARWRAANEKLFF | TGTGCCAGCGCCCGGTGGAGGGCTGCTAATGAAAAACTGTTTTTT
TRBD2 | TRBJ2-7 | TRBV4-1 | few | CASSQVAGGSYEQYF | TGCGCCAGCAGCCAAGTTGCGGGGGGGAGTTACGAGCAGTACTTC
. | TRBJ1-5 | TRBV19 | once | CASSIASRVGGVDQPQHF | TGTGCCAGTAGTATAGCCTCCAGGGTAGGTGGGGTGGATCAGCCCCAGCATTTT
. | TRBJ2-1 | TRBV19 | . | CASSIGSAGGNEQFF | TGTGCCAGTAGTATAGGTTCAGCGGGCGGGAATGAGCAGTTCTTC
. | TRBJ2-7 | TRBV7-3 | . | CASSAAPKYEQYF | TGTGCCAGCAGCGCCGCTCCTAAATACGAGCAGTACTTC
. | TRBJ2-5 | TRBV5-4 | few | CATSPPSVETQYF | TGTGCCACGTCCCCACCCAGCGTAGAGACCCAGTACTTC
. | TRBJ2-1 | TRBV7-3 | . | CASSPGQIYNEQFF | TGTGCCAGCAGCCCCGGACAGATCTACAATGAGCAGTTCTTC
. | TRBJ2-1 | TRBV4-1 | . | CASSQGPGDEQFF | TGCGCCAGCAGCCAGGGGCCGGGGGATGAGCAGTTCTTC
TRBD1 | TRBJ1-1 | TRBV19 | . | CASSSRTGGSNTEAFF | TGTGCCAGTAGTTCACGGACAGGGGGGTCGAACACTGAAGCTTTCTTT
. | TRBJ2-7 | TRBV5-4 | . | CALGARGGSSYEQYF | TGTGCCCTAGGGGCCAGAGGGGGAAGCTCCTACGAGCAGTACTTC
TRBD1 | TRBJ1-5 | TRBV27 | few | CASSHGQEGQPQHF | TGTGCCAGCAGTCACGGACAGGAGGGGCAGCCCCAGCATTTT
. | TRBJ2-3 | TRBV27 | many | CASRGLTLTDTQYF | TGTGCCAGCCGCGGACTCACTCTCACAGATACGCAGTATTTT
. | TRBJ2-7 | TRBV30 | . | CYDLEGYEQYF | TGTTACGACCTAGAGGGCTACGAGCAGTACTTC
TRBD1 | TRBJ1-5 | TRBV11-2 | few | CASSLGRTGLQPQHF | TGTGCCAGCAGCTTAGGCAGGACAGGGCTTCAGCCCCAGCATTTT
TRBD1 | TRBJ1-1 | TRBV2 | . | CAGESPDRGYTEAFF | TGTGCCGGAGAAAGCCCCGACAGGGGGTACACTGAAGCTTTCTTT
. | TRBJ2-5 | TRBV29-1 | . | CSVEGLVRDQETQYF | TGCAGCGTTGAGGGTTTGGTCAGGGATCAAGAGACCCAATACTTC
TRBD1 | TRBJ2-3 | TRBV18 | once | CASSPAGQGLMTQYF | TGTGCCAGCTCACCTGCAGGACAGGGACTTATGACGCAGTATTTT
TRBD2 | TRBJ2-1 | TRBV11-2 | . | CASSLQGAGGWEQFF | TGTGCCAGCAGCCTCCAAGGGGCGGGAGGGTGGGAGCAGTTCTTC
. | TRBJ1-1 | TRBV7-3 | . | CASSEEENTEAFF | TGTGCCAGCAGCGAGGAAGAAAACACTGAAGCTTTCTTT
. | TRBJ1-1 | TRBV6-1 | once | CASSEEGGKHTEAFF | TGTGCCAGCAGTGAAGAGGGGGGGAAGCACACTGAAGCTTTCTTT
. | TRBJ2-7 | TRBV29-1 | . | CSVEEYRDKRYEQYF | TGCAGCGTTGAAGAATACCGGGACAAGCGCTACGAGCAGTACTTC
TRBD1 | TRBJ1-4 | TRBV5-6 | . | CASSRDSEKLFF | TGTGCCAGCAGCCGGGACAGCGAAAAACTGTTTTTT
TRBD2 | TRBJ2-1 | TRBV7-6 | . | CASSLAQASGNNEQFF | TGTGCCAGCAGCTTAGCCCAGGCTAGCGGAAACAATGAGCAGTTCTTC
TRBD2 | TRBJ2-1 | TRBV4-1 | . | CASSQLGLASDNEQFF | TGCGCCAGCAGCCAGCTGGGACTAGCGAGTGACAATGAGCAGTTCTTC
. | TRBJ1-5 | TRBV5-8 | . | CASSLVPRGENQPQHF | TGTGCCAGCAGCTTAGTTCCCAGGGGCGAAAATCAGCCCCAGCATTTT
TRBD1 | TRBJ2-1 | TRBV6-4 | . | CASSDSGQGNNEQFF | TGTGCCAGCAGTGACTCGGGACAGGGAAACAATGAGCAGTTCTTC
. | TRBJ2-7 | TRBV5-1 | . | CASSLEGSKSGEQYF | TGCGCCAGCAGCTTGGAGGGGTCAAAAAGCGGGGAGCAGTACTTC